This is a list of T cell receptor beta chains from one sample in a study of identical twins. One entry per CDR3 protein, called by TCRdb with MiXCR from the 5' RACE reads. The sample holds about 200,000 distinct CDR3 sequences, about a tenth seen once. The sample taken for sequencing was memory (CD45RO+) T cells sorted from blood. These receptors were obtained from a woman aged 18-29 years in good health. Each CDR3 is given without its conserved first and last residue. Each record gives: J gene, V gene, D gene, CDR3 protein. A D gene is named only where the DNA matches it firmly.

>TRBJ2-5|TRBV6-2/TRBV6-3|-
ASRLGGVGTQY
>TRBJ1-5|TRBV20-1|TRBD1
SARGQINQPQH
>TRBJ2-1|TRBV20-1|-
SARSRVAYNEQF
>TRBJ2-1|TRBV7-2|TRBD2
ASTLRAASGSGGQF
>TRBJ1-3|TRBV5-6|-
ASSLLWGTSGNTIY
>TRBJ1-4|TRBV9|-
ASSVEGATNEKLF
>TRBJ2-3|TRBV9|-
ASSAGTPPFTDTQY
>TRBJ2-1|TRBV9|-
ASSVESWRGFSYNEQF
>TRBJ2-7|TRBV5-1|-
ASSLSTLYEQY
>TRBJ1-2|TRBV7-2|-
ASSLDGRASYGYT
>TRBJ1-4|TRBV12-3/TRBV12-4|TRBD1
ASTQDRGLEKLF
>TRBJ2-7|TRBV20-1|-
SARNTGSYEQY
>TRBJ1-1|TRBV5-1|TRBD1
ASSLETGLDTEAF
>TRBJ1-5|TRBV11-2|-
ASSPGPINQPQH
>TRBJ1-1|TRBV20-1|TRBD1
SAGTGDTEAF